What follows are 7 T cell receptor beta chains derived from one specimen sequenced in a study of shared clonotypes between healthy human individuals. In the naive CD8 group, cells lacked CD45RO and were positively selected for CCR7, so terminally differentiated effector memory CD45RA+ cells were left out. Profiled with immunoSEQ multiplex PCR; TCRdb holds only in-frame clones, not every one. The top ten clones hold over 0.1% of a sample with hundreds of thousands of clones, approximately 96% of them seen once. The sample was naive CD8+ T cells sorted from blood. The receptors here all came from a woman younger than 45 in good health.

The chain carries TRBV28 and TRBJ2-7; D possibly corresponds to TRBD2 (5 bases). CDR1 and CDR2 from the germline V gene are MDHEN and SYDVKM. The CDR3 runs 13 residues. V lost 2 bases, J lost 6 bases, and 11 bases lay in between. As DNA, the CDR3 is TGTGCCAGCAGTTTAGGGTGGAGGTCCGAGCAGTACTTC. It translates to CASSLGWRSEQYF. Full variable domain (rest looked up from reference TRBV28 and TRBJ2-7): DVKVTQSSRYLVKRTGEKVFLECVQDMDHENMFWYRQDPGLGLRLIYFSYDVKMKEKGDIPEGYSVSREKKERFSLILESASTNQTSMYLCASSLGWRSEQYFGPGTRLTVT.

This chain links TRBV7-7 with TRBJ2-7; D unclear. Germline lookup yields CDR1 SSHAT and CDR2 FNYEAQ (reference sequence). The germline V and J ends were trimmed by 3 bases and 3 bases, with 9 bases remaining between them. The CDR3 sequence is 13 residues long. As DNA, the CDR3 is TGTGCCAGCAGCTTGAGTACACGCTACGAGCAGTACTTC. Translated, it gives CASSLSTRYEQYF.

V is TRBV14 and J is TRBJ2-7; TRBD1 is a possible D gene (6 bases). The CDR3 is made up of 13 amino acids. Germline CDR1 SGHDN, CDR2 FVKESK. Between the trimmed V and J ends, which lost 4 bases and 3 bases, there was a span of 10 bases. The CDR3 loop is CASSRRGGYEQYF. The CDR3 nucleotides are TGTGCCAGCAGCCGCAGGGGTGGCTACGAGCAGTACTTC. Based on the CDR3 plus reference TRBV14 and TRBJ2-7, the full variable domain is EAGVTQFPSHSVIEKGQTVTLRCDPISGHDNLYWYRRVMGKEIKFLLHFVKESKQDESGMPNNRFLAERTGGTYSTLKVQPAELEDSGVYFCASSRRGGYEQYFGPGTRLTVT.

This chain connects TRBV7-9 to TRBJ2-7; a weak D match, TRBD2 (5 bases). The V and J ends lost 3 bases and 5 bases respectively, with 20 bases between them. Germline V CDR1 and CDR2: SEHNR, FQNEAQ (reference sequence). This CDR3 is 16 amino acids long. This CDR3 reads CASSLFSAASMHEQYF. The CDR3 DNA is TGTGCCAGCAGCTTGTTTTCGGCTGCTAGCATGCACGAGCAGTACTTC.

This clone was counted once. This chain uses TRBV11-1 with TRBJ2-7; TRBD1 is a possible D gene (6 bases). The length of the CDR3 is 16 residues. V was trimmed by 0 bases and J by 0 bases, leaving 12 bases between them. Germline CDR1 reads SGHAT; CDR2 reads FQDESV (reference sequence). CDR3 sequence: CASSLATGLLSYEQYF. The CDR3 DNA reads TGTGCCAGCAGCTTAGCCACAGGGCTACTCTCCTACGAGCAGTACTTC.

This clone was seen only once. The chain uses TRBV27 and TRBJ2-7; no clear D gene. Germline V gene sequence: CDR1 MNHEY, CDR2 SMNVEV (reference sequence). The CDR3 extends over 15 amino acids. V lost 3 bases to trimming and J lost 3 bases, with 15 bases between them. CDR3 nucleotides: TGTGCCAGCAGTTTCGCCCACTCCAGGAACTACGAGCAGTACTTC. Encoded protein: CASSFAHSRNYEQYF.

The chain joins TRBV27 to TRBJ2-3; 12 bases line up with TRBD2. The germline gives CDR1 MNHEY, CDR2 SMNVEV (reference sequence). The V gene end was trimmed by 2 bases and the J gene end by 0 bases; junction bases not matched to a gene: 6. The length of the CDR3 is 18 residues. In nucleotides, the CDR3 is TGTGCCAGCAGTTTAGGGACTAGCGGGCCTACTAGCACAGATACGCAGTATTTT. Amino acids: CASSLGTSGPTSTDTQYF.